The 19 T cell receptor beta chains listed next were all sequenced from one sample in a study of regulatory T cells in long-lasting Graves disease. Arm-PCR of CDR3 regions and iRepertoire HTBI primers were the basis on which TCR beta libraries were built. TCRdb itself ran the multiplex PCR reads through MiXCR, one entry per CDR3 protein. Among a few hundred thousand distinct CDR3 sequences listed, around 15% were seen once. Time point described: newly diagnosed GD, antithyroid drugs for less than 3 months. PBMC-derived RNA was used for the TCR library. The sample also formed part of further work on T cells in Graves' hyperthyroidism and ophthalmopathy.

This specimen was peripheral blood mononuclear cells (PBMCs), taken at new diagnosis, from a patient treated with antithyroid drugs. The origin of the receptors is a woman between 18 and 30 years old with Graves disease.

This clonotype was picked up many times. The rearrangement joins TRBV18 to TRBJ1-1, with no clear D. The CDR3 loop spans 12 amino acids. Germline CDR1 is KGHSH and CDR2 is LQKENI. V lost 3 bases, J lost 7 bases, and 9 bases lay in between. The CDR3 spells CASSPGRGEAFF. The CDR3 DNA reads as TGTGCCAGCTCACCTGGACGGGGTGAAGCTTTCTTT.

As to this clonotype: This sequence is one base from a far larger clone and is likely a read error. V and J are TRBV20-1 and TRBJ2-7, with TRBD2 matching 11 bases. Germline V gene lookup returns CDR1 DFQATT and CDR2 SNEGSKA (reference sequence). There are 14 residues in the CDR3. The ends lost 5 bases at V and 10 bases at J; junction bases unmatched: 13. CDR3 protein: CSAYLLAGEEIQYF. CDR3 nucleotides: TGCAGTGCTTACTTACTAGCGGGGGAAGAGATCCAGTACTTC.

This clonotype was counted at least ten times. V is TRBV5-1 and J is TRBJ1-1; no clear D gene. The V gene's germline CDR1 is SGHRS and CDR2 YFSETQ. The CDR3 runs 15 residues. V lost 4 bases to trimming and J lost 3 bases, with 16 bases between them. The CDR3 region is CASSHGVRYYTEAFF. The DNA for the CDR3 is TGCGCCAGCAGCCACGGCGTAAGGTATTACACTGAAGCTTTCTTT. Full variable domain (outside the CDR3, taken from reference TRBV5-1 and TRBJ1-1): KAGVTQTPRYLIKTRGQQVTLSCSPISGHRSVSWYQQTPGQGLQFLFEYFSETQRNKGNFPGRFSGRQFSNSRSEMNVSTLELGDSALYLCASSHGVRYYTEAFFGQGTRLTVV.

This clonotype has at least ten counts. V and J are TRBV7-9 and TRBJ2-2; D possibly corresponds to TRBD2 (5 bases). The CDR3 is made up of 16 amino acids. CDR1 and CDR2 (germline): SEHNR, FQNEAQ (reference sequence). V dropped 3 bases and J dropped 1 base, with 12 bases sitting between them. CDR3 in DNA: TGTGCCAGCAGCTTCGGAGCCAGCGGGAACACCGGGGAGCTGTTTTTT. Amino acid sequence: CASSFGASGNTGELFF.

There are many counts of this clonotype. The rearrangement joins TRBV6-9 to TRBJ2-1; a weak D match, TRBD1 (5 bases). CDR1 and CDR2 from the germline V gene are MNHGY and SVAAGI. This CDR3 is built from 13 residues. Trimming took 3 bases from V and 13 from J, leaving 16 bases between them. The CDR3 region is CASSYSGQTGQFF. CDR3 DNA sequence: TGTGCCAGCAGTTACTCAGGGCAGACTGGACAGTTCTTC.

This clonotype has a count of ten or more. This chain joins TRBV11-2 and TRBJ2-3; TRBD2 matches at 7 bases. Gene TRBJ2-5 matches the end of the DNA better, so the J call may be wrong. This CDR3 has 12 residues. The germline CDR1 and CDR2 sequences are SGHAT and FQNNGV. CDR3 in amino acids: CASSLGGVTQYF. The CDR3, as DNA: TGTGCCAGCAGCTTGGGGGGGGTGACCCAGTACTTC.

In the case of this clonotype: The conserved phenylalanine or tryptophan normally closing the CDR3 is absent here, so this likely arose from a read error. The rearrangement links TRBV6-2 or TRBV6-3 to TRBJ2-3, with TRBD2 matching 10 bases. Germline loops: CDR1 MNHEY, CDR2 SVGEGT. Trimming cost V 0 bases and J 1 base; bases outside gene matches: 4. The CDR3 length is 17 residues. Here the CDR3 reads CASSYSASGSGTDTQYL. CDR3 nucleotides: TGTGCCAGCAGTTACTCGGCTAGCGGGAGCGGCACAGATACGCAGTATCTT.

The sample holds many counts of this clonotype. This rearrangement joins TRBV12-3 or TRBV12-4 to TRBJ1-1; 7 nucleotides agree with TRBD1. The CDR3 has 15 residues. Trimming cost V 6 bases and J 2 bases; bases outside gene matches: 9. The DNA of the CDR3 is TGTGCCAGCAGGGAAAGACAGGGTTTAAACACTGAAGCTTTCTTT. Translated, it gives CASRERQGLNTEAFF.

This clonotype has more than one count but fewer than ten. The V and J genes are TRBV12-3 or TRBV12-4 and TRBJ1-2; 7 positions match TRBD1. The CDR3 extends over 15 amino acids. V lost 5 bases, J lost 4 bases, and 10 bases stayed unmatched. The chain's CDR3 is CASSPAGTAGYGYTF. The CDR3 DNA is TGTGCCAGCAGTCCCGCGGGGACAGCCGGCTATGGCTACACCTTC.

The rearrangement links TRBV12-3 or TRBV12-4 to TRBJ2-7; D uncertain. V was shortened by 0 bases and J by 6 bases, with 6 bases between the two germline ends. The CDR3 is 12 residues long. The CDR3 bases are TGTGCCAGCAGTTTAGCGGGTCTCGAGCAGTACTTC. Amino acids: CASSLAGLEQYF.

This clonotype appeared many times. V usage is TRBV9 and J usage is TRBJ1-1; a weak D match, TRBD1 (5 bases). This CDR3 has 15 residues. Germline lookup yields CDR1 SGDLS and CDR2 YYNGEE. V shed 3 bases and J shed 2 bases, with 14 bases lying between them. CDR3 loop: CASSGDRGPNTEAFF. The DNA for the CDR3 is TGTGCCAGCAGCGGGGATCGGGGACCCAACACTGAAGCTTTCTTT.

This clonotype was counted ten times or more. The chain carries TRBV10-3 and TRBJ1-5; D unresolved. V was cut by 6 bases and J by 3 bases, with 9 bases left in between. The CDR3 has 13 amino acids. From germline, CDR1 is ENHRY and CDR2 SYGVKD. CDR3 nucleotide sequence: TGTGCCATCAGGCGGGCTGACAATCAGCCCCAGCATTTT. It encodes CAIRRADNQPQHF.

The chain has TRBV28 and TRBJ1-5; D might be TRBD1 (6 bases). Trimming cost V 6 bases and J 9 bases, with 18 bases left between them. The CDR3 has 14 residues. Germline V CDR1 and CDR2: MDHEN, SYDVKM. CDR3 sequence reads: CASSPGQGSGPQHF. Here the CDR3 DNA reads TGTGCCAGCAGCCCAGGGCAGGGGTCCGGGCCCCAGCATTTT.

This clonotype was counted ten times or more. The chain employs TRBV2 and TRBJ2-5; no definite D call. Germline CDR1 SNHLY, CDR2 FYNNEI. The CDR3 is made up of 14 amino acids. Trimming took off 6 bases at V and 4 bases at J, with 15 bases between the two ends. The chain's CDR3 is CASRTSNRRETQYF. DNA of the CDR3: TGTGCCAGCAGGACCTCTAACCGCCGAGAGACCCAGTACTTC.

This clonotype came up once. With a far larger clone one base away, a read error is the likely cause. V is TRBV27 and J is TRBJ2-7, with 12 nucleotides matching TRBD1. CDR3 size: 14 residues. Germline V lookup: CDR1 MNHEY, CDR2 SMNVEV (reference sequence). J gave up 6 bases and V 6 bases, and 6 bases lay outside the gene matches. The CDR3 loop reads CASRPGTGGCEQYF. The CDR3 DNA is TGTGCCAGCAGACCTGGGACAGGGGGCTGCGAGCAGTACTTC.

This clonotype was seen at least ten times. The chain joins TRBV5-1 to TRBJ2-2; the D gene is possibly TRBD1 (6 bases). The CDR3 loop spans 18 amino acids. Germline CDR1 SGHRS, CDR2 YFSETQ. Trimming stripped 2 bases from V and 2 bases from J, with 19 bases between. As DNA, the CDR3 is TGCGCCAGCAGCTTACCATTAAGTGGGACACATAACACCGGGGAGCTGTTTTTT. Protein sequence: CASSLPLSGTHNTGELFF.

CDR3 region: CASSIRGGAGETQYF. The CDR3 nucleotides are TGTGCCAGTAGTATACGCGGGGGGGCCGGGGAGACCCAGTACTTC. The chain couples TRBV19 to TRBJ2-5; 9 positions match TRBD2. The CDR3 has 15 residues. From germline, CDR1 is LNHDA and CDR2 SQIVND (reference sequence). The V gene end was trimmed by 2 bases and the J gene end by 5 bases; junction bases not matched to a gene: 6.

In this sample, this clonotype turned up many times. The CDR3 region is CASSSPQGTNQPQHF. The DNA of the CDR3 is TGTGCCAGCAGTTCCCCACAGGGAACCAATCAGCCCCAGCATTTT. This rearrangement joins TRBV28 to TRBJ1-5, with a tentative D call TRBD1 (6 bases). The V and J ends lost 4 bases and 3 bases respectively, with 13 bases between them. Germline values: CDR1 MDHEN, CDR2 SYDVKM. CDR3 size: 15 residues.

As concerns this clonotype: A read error may produce the germline difference seen at one junction end. The rearrangement uses TRBV11-2 and TRBJ2-3; D gene uncertain. The CDR3 has 13 residues. Germline lookup yields CDR1 SGHAT and CDR2 FQNNGV. The DNA of the CDR3 is TGTTCCAGCAGCTTAGGTGAGGCAGATACGCAGTATTTT. As protein: CSSSLGEADTQYF.